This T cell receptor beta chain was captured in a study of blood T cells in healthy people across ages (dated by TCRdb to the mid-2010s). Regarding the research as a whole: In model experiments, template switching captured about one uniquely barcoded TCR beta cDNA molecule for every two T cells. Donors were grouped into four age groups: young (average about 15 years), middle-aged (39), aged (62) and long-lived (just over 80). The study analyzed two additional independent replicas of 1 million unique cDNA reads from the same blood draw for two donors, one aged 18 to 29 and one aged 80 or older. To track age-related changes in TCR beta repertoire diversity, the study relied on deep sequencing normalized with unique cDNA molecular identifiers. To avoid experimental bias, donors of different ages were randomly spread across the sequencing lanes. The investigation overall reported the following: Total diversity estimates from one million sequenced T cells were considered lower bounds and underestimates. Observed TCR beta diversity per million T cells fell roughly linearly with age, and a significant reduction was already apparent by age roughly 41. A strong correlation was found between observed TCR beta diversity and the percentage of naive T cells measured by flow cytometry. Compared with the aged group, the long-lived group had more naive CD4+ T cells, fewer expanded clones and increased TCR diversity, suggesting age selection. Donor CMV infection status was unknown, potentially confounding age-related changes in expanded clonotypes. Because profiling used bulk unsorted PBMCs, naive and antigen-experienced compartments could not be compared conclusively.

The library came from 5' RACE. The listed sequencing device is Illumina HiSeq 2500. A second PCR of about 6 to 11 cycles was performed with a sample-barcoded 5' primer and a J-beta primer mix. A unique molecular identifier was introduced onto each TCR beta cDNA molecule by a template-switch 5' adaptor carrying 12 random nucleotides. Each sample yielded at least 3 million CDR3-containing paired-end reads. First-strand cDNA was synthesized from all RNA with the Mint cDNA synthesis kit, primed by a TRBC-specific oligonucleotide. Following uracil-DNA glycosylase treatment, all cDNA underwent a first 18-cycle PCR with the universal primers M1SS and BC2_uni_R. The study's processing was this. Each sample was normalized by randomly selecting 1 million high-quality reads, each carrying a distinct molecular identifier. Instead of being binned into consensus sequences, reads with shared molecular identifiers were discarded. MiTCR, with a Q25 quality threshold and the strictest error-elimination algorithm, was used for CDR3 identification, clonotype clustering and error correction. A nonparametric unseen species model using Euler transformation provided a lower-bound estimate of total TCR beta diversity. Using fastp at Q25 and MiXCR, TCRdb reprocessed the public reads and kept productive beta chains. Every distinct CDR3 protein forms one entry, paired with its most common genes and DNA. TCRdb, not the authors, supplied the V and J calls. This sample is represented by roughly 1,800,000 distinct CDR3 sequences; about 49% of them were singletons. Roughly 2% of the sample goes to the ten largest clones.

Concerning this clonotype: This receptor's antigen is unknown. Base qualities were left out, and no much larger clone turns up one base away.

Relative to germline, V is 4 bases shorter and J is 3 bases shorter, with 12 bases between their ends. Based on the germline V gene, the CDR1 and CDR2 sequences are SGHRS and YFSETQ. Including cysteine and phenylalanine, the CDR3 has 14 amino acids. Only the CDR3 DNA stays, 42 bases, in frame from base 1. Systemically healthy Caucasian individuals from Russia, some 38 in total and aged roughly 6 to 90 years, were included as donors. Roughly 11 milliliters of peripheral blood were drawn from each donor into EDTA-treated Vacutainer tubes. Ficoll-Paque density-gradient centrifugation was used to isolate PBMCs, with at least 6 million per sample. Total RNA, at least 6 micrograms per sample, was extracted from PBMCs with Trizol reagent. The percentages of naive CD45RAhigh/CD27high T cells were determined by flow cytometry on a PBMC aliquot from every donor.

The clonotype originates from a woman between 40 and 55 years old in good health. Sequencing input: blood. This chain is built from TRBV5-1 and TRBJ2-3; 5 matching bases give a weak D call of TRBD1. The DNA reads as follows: TGCGCCAGCAGCACCATCAGGGTGACAGATACGCAGTATTTT. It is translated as CASSTIRVTDTQYF.